One and the same sample provided the 3 T cell receptor beta chains below, sequenced in a study of response to subunit inactivated influenza vaccine. TCRdb recomputed calls from the RT-PCR reads with MiXCR, one row per CDR3 protein. The data hold about 700,000 distinct CDR3 sequences, with around 16% observed a single time. The source material was PBMCs from blood, sampled approximately 13 days after vaccination. The source of these receptors is a man between 45 and 60 years old who received an inactivated influenza vaccine.

The chain joins TRBV5-5 to TRBJ1-5; D might be TRBD1 (6 bases). V was clipped by 5 bases and J by 4 bases, with 22 bases between them. The germline V gene has CDR1 SGHKS and CDR2 YYEKEE (reference sequence). This CDR3 is 17 amino acids long. The CDR3 loop reads CASSPHAGGSGNQPQHF. The CDR3 DNA follows: TGTGCCAGCAGTCCCCACGCGGGGGGCTCAGGGAATCAGCCCCAGCATTTT.

J is TRBJ1-1 and V is TRBV6-1, with a tentative D call TRBD1 (6 bases). CDR3 length: 15 amino acids. The V and J ends lost 5 bases and 4 bases respectively, with 17 bases between them. Germline lookup yields CDR1 MNHNS and CDR2 SASEGT. CDR3 nucleotide sequence: TGTGCCAGCAGTCGATTGACAGGACGGGGCACTGAAGCTTTCTTT. It codes for CASSRLTGRGTEAFF.

This clonotype occurred a few times. V usage is TRBV24-1 and J usage is TRBJ2-6; D may be TRBD1 (5 bases). Per the germline V gene, CDR1 is KGHDR and CDR2 is SFDVKD. The CDR3 loop spans 16 amino acids. Trimming removed 2 bases at V and 4 bases at J, with 11 bases between. CDR3 in DNA: TGTGCCACCAGTGATTCACCAGGGTCCGGGGCCAACGTCCTGACTTTC. This sequence encodes CATSDSPGSGANVLTF.